The clone carrying this T cell receptor (beta chain) was seen a handful of times. The CDR3 spans 15 residues. Trimming shortened V by 5 bases and J by 0 bases, and 11 bases separated the two germline ends. Germline values: CDR1 SEHNR, CDR2 FQNEAQ (reference sequence). The sample originates from a study of cytomegalovirus exposure and HLA in healthy donors. Profiling relied on immunoSEQ multiplex PCR, and the TCRdb table lists in-frame clones only, not all of them. The sample holds about 140,000 clones, less than 90% seen once. Material for sequencing was PBMCs. This TCR came from a man aged 18-30 years in good health and CMV-seronegative. The chain combines TRBV7-9 with TRBJ1-5, with D tentatively TRBD1 (5 bases). The CDR3 loop reads CASSDSLYSNQPQHF. The CDR3 coding sequence is TGTGCCAGCAGCGACAGCCTTTATAGCAATCAGCCCCAGCATTTT.